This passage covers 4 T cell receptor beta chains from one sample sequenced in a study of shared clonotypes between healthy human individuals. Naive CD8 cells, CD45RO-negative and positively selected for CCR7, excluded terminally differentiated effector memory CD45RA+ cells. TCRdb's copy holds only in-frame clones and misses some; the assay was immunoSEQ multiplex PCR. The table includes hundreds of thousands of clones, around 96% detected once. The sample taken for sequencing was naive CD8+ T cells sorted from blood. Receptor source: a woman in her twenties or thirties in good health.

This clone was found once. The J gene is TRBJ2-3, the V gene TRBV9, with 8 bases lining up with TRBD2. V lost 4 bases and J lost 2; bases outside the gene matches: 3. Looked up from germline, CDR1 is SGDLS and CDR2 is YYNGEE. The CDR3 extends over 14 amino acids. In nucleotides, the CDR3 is TGTGCCAGCAGCTCACTAGCGGACACAGATACGCAGTATTTT. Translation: CASSSLADTDTQYF.

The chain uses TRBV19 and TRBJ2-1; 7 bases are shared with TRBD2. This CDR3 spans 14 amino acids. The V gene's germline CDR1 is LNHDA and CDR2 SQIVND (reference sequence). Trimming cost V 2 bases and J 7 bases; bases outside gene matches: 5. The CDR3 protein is CASSILAEGNEQFF. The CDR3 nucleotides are TGTGCCAGTAGTATACTAGCGGAGGGGAATGAGCAGTTCTTC.

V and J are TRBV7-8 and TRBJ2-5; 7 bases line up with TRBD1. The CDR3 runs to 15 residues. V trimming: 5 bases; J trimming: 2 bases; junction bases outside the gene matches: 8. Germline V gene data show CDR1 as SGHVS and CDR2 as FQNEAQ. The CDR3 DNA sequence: TGTGCCAGCAGCCACCTCCGCAGGGGGCAAGAGACCCAGTACTTC. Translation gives CASSHLRRGQETQYF. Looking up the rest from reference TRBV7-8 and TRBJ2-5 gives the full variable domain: GAGVSQSPRYKVAKRGQDVALRCDPISGHVSLFWYQQALGQGPEFLTYFQNEAQLDKSGLPSDRFFAERPEGSVSTLKIQRTQQEDSAVYLCASSHLRRGQETQYFGPGTRLLVL.

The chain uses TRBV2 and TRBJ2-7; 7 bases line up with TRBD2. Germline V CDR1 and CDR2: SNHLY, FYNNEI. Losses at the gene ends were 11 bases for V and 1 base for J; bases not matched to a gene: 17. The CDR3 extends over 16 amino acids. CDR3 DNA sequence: TGTGCCCAACTCTTCACCGGGCGGGAGACTTCCTACGAGCAGTACTTC. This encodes CAQLFTGRETSYEQYF.